This T cell receptor (beta chain) emerged from a study of blood T cell repertoires in COVID-19. Produced via immunoSEQ multiplex PCR; TCRdb's table is partial and in-frame only. This sample has 400,000 to 500,000 clones; around 86% occur once, and the top ten carry more than 1.4%. The CDR3 has 13 amino acids. V lost 4 bases and J 4 bases, leaving 8 bases between the germline ends. The sample consisted of peripheral blood. The sequence was collected from a woman in her thirties with active or convalescent COVID-19. The V gene is TRBV12-3 or TRBV12-4, the J gene TRBJ1-3; D remains unclear. CDR3 DNA sequence: TGTGCCAGCAGTTGGGGAGGGGGAAACACCATATATTTT. Its protein is CASSWGGGNTIYF.